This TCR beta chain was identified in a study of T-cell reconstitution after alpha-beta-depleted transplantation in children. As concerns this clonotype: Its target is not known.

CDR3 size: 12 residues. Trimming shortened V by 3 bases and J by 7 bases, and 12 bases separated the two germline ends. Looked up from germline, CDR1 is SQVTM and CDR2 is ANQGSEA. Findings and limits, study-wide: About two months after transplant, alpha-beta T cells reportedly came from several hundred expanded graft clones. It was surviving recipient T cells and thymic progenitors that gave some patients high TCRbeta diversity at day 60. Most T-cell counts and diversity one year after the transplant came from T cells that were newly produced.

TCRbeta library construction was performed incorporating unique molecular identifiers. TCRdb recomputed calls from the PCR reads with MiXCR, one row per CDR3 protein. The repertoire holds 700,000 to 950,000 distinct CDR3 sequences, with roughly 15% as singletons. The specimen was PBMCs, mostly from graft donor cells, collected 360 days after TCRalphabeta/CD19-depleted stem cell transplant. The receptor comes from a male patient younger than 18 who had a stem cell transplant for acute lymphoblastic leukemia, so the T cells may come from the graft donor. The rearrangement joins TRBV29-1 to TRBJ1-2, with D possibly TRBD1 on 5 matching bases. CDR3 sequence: CSVDRQGGGYTF. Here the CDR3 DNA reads TGCAGCGTTGACCGGCAGGGAGGTGGCTACACCTTC.